This entry lists 10 T cell receptor beta chains sequenced from one sample in a study of cytomegalovirus exposure and HLA in healthy donors. Use of 60 Vbeta and 13 Jbeta primers characterized the PCR. Data came from immunoSEQ multiplex PCR; TCRdb stores just in-frame clones and leaves some out. Counted here are 170,000 or so clones, roughly 78% occurring once; the ten biggest clones make up 1%. The source material was PBMCs. These TCRs come from a woman aged 45-59 years in good health and CMV-seropositive.

This clone was observed a single time. J is TRBJ2-7 and V is TRBV28, with 11 bases fitting TRBD2. Germline values: CDR1 MDHEN, CDR2 SYDVKM. V shed 6 bases, J shed 4 bases, and the junction held 5 bases outside the gene matches. This CDR3 is built from 14 residues. Written as DNA, the CDR3 is TGTGCCAGCAGCCTATTAGCGGGGGGGTACGAGCAGTACTTC. Residues: CASSLLAGGYEQYF.

This rearrangement joins TRBV18 to TRBJ1-5, with 7 bases aligning to TRBD1. This CDR3 region has 15 residues. From germline, CDR1 is KGHSH and CDR2 LQKENI. After removal of 4 bases from V and 5 bases from J, the junction contained 8 bases not matched to a gene. DNA of the CDR3: TGTGCCAGCTCACTAACAGGGGCGTCGTATCAGCCCCAGCATTTT. Its protein product is CASSLTGASYQPQHF.

This clone was detected only a few times. V and J are TRBV19 and TRBJ2-7; 9 positions agree with TRBD1. There are 15 residues in the CDR3. V lost 6 bases to trimming and J lost 5 bases; unmatched junction nucleotides: 11. Looked up from germline, CDR1 is LNHDA and CDR2 is SQIVND (reference sequence). The CDR3 loop reads CASSHYRDRVNEQYF. In DNA form, the CDR3 reads TGTGCCAGTAGCCATTACCGGGACAGGGTAAACGAGCAGTACTTC. Together with reference TRBV19 and TRBJ2-7, the CDR3 gives the full variable domain: DGGITQSPKYLFRKEGQNVTLSCEQNLNHDAMYWYRQDPGQGLRLIYYSQIVNDFQKGDIAEGYSVSREKKESFPLTVTSAQKNPTAFYLCASSHYRDRVNEQYFGPGTRLTVT.

The chain recombines TRBV28 with TRBJ2-7, with D maybe TRBD2 (6 bases). The CDR3 has 14 amino acids. Germline loops: CDR1 MDHEN, CDR2 SYDVKM. Trimming took 5 bases from V and 0 from J, leaving 11 bases between them. The CDR3 here is CASSIDGSSYEQYF. The CDR3 bases are TGTGCCAGCAGTATCGACGGGAGCTCCTACGAGCAGTACTTC.

The J gene is TRBJ1-1, the V gene TRBV28; D uncertain. V was cut by 4 bases and J by 2 bases, with 17 bases left in between. CDR3 length: 16 residues. The germline CDR1 and CDR2 sequences are MDHEN and SYDVKM. The CDR3, as DNA: TGTGCCAGCAGTTCCCCCGGCGGCGGTACAAACACTGAAGCTTTCTTT. It specifies CASSSPGGGTNTEAFF.

This clone was found once. The chain carries TRBV9 and TRBJ2-7; D might be TRBD2 (6 bases). Trimming removed 7 bases from V and 6 bases from J, with 17 bases in between. Per germline, CDR1 SGDLS and CDR2 YYNGEE. The CDR3 contains 13 residues. CDR3 residues: CASGAAGGAEQYF. As DNA, the CDR3 is TGTGCCAGCGGAGCGGCAGGAGGGGCCGAGCAGTACTTC.

V usage is TRBV10-2 and J usage is TRBJ1-2, with D possibly TRBD1 on 6 matching bases. The length of the CDR3 is 14 residues. Looked up from germline, CDR1 is WSHSY and CDR2 is SAAADI. V lost 2 bases to trimming and J lost 3 bases, with 10 bases between them. DNA of the CDR3: TGCGCCAGCAGTGAGGACAGGCGGTACTATGGCTACACCTTC. It specifies CASSEDRRYYGYTF.

The rearrangement uses TRBV10-3 and TRBJ2-2; 11 nucleotides agree with TRBD1. The CDR3 is 18 residues long. Germline V lookup: CDR1 ENHRY, CDR2 SYGVKD. V gave up 0 bases and J gave up 4 bases; unmatched junction bases: 7. CDR3 sequence reads: CAISESGTGGSITGELFF. DNA for the CDR3: TGTGCCATCAGTGAGTCAGGGACAGGGGGTTCAATCACCGGGGAGCTGTTTTTT.

This clone was recorded a few times. The chain links TRBV5-4 to TRBJ1-6; tentative D call: TRBD1 (6 bases). CDR1 and CDR2 (germline): SGHNT, YYREEE (reference sequence). The V gene lost 10 bases and the J gene lost 4 bases, with 15 bases spanning the gap. This CDR3 spans 14 amino acids. For the CDR3, the DNA is TGTGCCTCGGGGGGGGGCGCGTATAATTCACCCCTCCACTTT. Its protein is CASGGGAYNSPLHF.

The sample holds a few counts of this clone. V gene TRBV19 combines with J gene TRBJ1-5, with 9 positions matching TRBD1. The CDR3 has 13 residues. After removal of 11 bases from V and 4 bases from J, the junction contained 6 bases not matched to a gene. CDR1 and CDR2 from the germline V gene are LNHDA and SQIVND (reference sequence). CDR3 DNA: TGTGCCGTCCGGGACAGGGAAAATCAGCCCCAGCATTTT. Protein product: CAVRDRENQPQHF.